This T cell receptor (beta chain) was retrieved from a study of blood T cell repertoires in COVID-19. In the study overall: Acute-phase and convalescent COVID-19 samples originated in the United States, Italy and Spain. PBMCs, B-cell-depleted T cells, or T cells provided the cDNA or gDNA that made up the material.

CDR3 length equals 14 residues. Germline lookup yields CDR1 SEHNR and CDR2 FQNEAQ (reference sequence). Trimming took 5 bases from V and 2 from J, leaving 13 bases between them. How the authors handled the data: Amplification of reference gene primers was used by the study to estimate nucleated cell counts. This table comes from immunoSEQ multiplex PCR, and its TCRdb copy is limited to in-frame clones, with some not included. V and J calls and clone size follow that table, whereas D and trimming were derived from the DNA. This table has about 250,000 clones, 70% to 90% appearing once. This sequence joins TRBV7-9 and TRBJ2-7; D unresolved. The TCR originated in a woman aged 40-49 years who had recovered from COVID-19. What was sequenced was peripheral blood. The DNA of the CDR3 is TGTGCCAGCAGCCCCCGACAAAACCCCTACGAGCAGTACTTC. It codes for CASSPRQNPYEQYF.